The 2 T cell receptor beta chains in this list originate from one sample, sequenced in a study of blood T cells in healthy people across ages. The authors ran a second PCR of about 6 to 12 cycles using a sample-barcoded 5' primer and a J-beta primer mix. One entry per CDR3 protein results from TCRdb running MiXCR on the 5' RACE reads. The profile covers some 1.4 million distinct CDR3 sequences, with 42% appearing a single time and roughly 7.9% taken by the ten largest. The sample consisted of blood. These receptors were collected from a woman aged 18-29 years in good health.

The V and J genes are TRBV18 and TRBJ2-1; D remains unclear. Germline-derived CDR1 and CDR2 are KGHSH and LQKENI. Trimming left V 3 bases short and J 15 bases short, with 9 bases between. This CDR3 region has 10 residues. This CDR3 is CASSPDSRFF. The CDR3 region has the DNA TGTGCCAGCTCACCCGATTCGCGGTTCTTC.

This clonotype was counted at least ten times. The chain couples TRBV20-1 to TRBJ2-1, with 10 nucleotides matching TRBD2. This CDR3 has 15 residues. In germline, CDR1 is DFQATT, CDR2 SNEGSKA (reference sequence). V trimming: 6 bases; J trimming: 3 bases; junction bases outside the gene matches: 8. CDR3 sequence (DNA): TGCAGTGCCTTAGCGGGAGGAAGGGACTACAATGAGCAGTTCTTC. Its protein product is CSALAGGRDYNEQFF.